This paragraph covers one T cell receptor (beta chain) sequence. As processed by the authors: Reference gene primer amplification gave nucleated cell count estimates. Using immunoSEQ multiplex PCR, the repertoire was profiled, and TCRdb retains in-frame clones only, with some absent. Clonal size and the V and J genes are those of that table, whereas D and trimming came from the DNA. The table has hundreds of thousands of clones, around nine tenths seen once. Germline-derived CDR1 and CDR2 are SGDLS and YYNGEE. The trim removed 3 bases at V and 10 bases at J, leaving 8 bases unmatched. This CDR3 has 14 residues. The entry originates in a study of blood T cell repertoires in COVID-19. Study-wide context: PBMCs, B-cell-depleted T cells, or T cells provided the cDNA or gDNA that made up the material.

Specimen: peripheral blood. The J gene is TRBJ1-5, the V gene TRBV9; TRBD1 matches at 9 bases. The TCR originated in a middle-aged woman who had recovered from COVID-19. The CDR3, as DNA: TGTGCCAGCAGCGGAGGACAGGGGCTCAATCCCCAGCATTTT. Translating it yields CASSGGQGLNPQHF. Drawing the rest from reference TRBV9 and TRBJ1-5, the complete variable domain is DSGVTQTPKHLITATGQRVTLRCSPRSGDLSVYWYQQSLDQGLQFLIQYYNGEERAKGNILERFSAQQFPDLHSELNLSSLELGDSALYFCASSGGQGLNPQHFGDGTRLSIL.